This record covers a single TCR beta chain. What it binds is not known. The data stem from a study of response to subunit inactivated influenza vaccine. General study findings and limits: The authors put forward the suggestion that each seasonal influenza vaccination may bring in only a limited number of new T cells.

TCRdb reprocessed the RT-PCR reads with MiXCR, giving one entry per CDR3 protein. The sample records some 600,000 distinct CDR3 sequences, around 13% being singletons. This CDR3 comprises 13 residues. The germline V and J ends were trimmed by 5 bases and 5 bases, with 10 bases remaining between them. The V gene's germline CDR1 is SGHTA and CDR2 FQGTGA. The sequence was obtained from a man in his forties or fifties who received an inactivated influenza vaccine. The sample here was PBMCs from blood, taken 14 to 15 days before vaccination. This chain links TRBV7-3 with TRBJ2-1; D may be TRBD2 (6 bases). The CDR3 DNA is TGTGCCAGCAGCGAGGGAGGCGACAATGAGCAGTTCTTC. It specifies CASSEGGDNEQFF.